This entry is about one T cell receptor beta chain. The data originate from a study of CD8+ T cells in alopecia areata. Germline CDR1 reads SGHAT; CDR2 reads FQNNGV. CDR3 length: 16 amino acids. The V end was cut by 5 bases, the J end by 5 bases, with 18 bases between. RNA, once extracted, was reverse transcribed into cDNA for use as the sequencing template. Sequencing was performed with immunoSEQ multiplex PCR; in TCRdb, only in-frame clones are kept and a portion is missing. The table records 45,000 to 60,000 clones, around 96% of them present only once. V and J are TRBV11-2 and TRBJ1-4, with D hard to call. The input for sequencing was CD8+ T cells sorted from blood, taken at week 0. The TCR originated in a human donor with alopecia areata. CDR3 nucleotide sequence: TGTGCCAGCAGCGTAGGGCCCGGGAGAAGGAATGAAAAACTGTTTTTT. Its protein product is CASSVGPGRRNEKLFF.